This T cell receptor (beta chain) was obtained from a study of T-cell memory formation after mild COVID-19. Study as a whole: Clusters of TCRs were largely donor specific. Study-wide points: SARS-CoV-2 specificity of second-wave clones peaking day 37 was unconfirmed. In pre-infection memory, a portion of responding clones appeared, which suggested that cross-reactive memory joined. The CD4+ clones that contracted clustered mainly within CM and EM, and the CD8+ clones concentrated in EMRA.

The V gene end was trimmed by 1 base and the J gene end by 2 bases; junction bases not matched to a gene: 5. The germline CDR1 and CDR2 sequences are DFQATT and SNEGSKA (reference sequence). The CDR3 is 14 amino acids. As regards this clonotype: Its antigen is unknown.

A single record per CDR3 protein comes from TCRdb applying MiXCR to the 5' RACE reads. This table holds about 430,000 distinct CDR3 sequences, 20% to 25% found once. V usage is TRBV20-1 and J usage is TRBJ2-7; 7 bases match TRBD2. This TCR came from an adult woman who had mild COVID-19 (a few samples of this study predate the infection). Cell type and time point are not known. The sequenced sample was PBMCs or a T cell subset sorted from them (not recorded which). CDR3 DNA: TGCAGTGCTAGAGCACTAGCGAACACCTACGAGCAGTACTTC. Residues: CSARALANTYEQYF.